This T cell receptor beta chain is from a study of T cell responses to AZD1222 COVID-19 vaccine. Profiled with immunoSEQ multiplex PCR; TCRdb holds only in-frame clones, not every one. This sample has some 140,000 clones, with 86% found just once. The CDR3 extends over 11 amino acids. CDR1 and CDR2 (germline): LNHDA, SQIVND (reference sequence). Trimming pared 1 base from V and 12 bases from J, leaving 10 bases between. The chain links TRBV19 to TRBJ2-7; D unclear. Source: peripheral blood, taken on day 0 of MenACWY control vaccination. The sequence came from an adult in good health. In DNA form, the CDR3 reads TGTGCCAGTAGTATAGTCAGCTGGGTGTACGTC. This gives the protein CASSIVSWVYV.